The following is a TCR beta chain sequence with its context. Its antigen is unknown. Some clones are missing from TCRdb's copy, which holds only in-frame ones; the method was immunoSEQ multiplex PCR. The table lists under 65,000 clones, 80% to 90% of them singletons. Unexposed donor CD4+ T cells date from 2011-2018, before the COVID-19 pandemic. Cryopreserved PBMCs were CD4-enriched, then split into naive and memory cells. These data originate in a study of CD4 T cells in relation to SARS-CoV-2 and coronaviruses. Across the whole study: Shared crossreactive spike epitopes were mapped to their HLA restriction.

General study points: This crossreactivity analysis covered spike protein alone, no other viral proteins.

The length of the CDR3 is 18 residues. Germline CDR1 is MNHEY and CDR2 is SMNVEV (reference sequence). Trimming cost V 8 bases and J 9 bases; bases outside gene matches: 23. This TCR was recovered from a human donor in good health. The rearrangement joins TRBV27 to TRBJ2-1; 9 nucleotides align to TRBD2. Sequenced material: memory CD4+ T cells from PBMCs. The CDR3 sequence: CASVTGTSISSSPGEQFF. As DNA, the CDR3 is TGTGCCAGCGTAACCGGGACTAGCATATCATCTAGTCCGGGTGAGCAGTTCTTC.